The source of this TCR beta chain is a study of T-cell reconstitution after alpha-beta-depleted transplantation in children. This clonotype has at least ten counts. What it binds is unknown. This CDR3 is 14 amino acids long. V dropped 3 bases and J dropped 3 bases, with 12 bases sitting between them. The germline CDR1 and CDR2 sequences are MNHEY and SMNVEV (reference sequence). As it was prepared, the TCRbeta library received unique molecular identifiers. Via MiXCR, TCRdb re-called the PCR reads, giving one row per CDR3 protein. Found here are some 300,000 distinct CDR3 sequences, almost 8% of them singletons; the top ten hold about 8.2%. Whole-study results and caveats: Diversity and T-cell counts at one year after transplant derived mostly from new T cells.

The source was peripheral blood, collected 360 days after TCRalphabeta/CD19-depleted stem cell transplant. The chain is built from TRBV27 and TRBJ2-7, with D possibly TRBD2 on 5 matching bases. The TCR originated in a female patient aged 2-9 years who had a stem cell transplant for Fanconi anemia, so the T cells may come from the graft donor. CDR3 amino acids: CASSFREYGYEQYF. CDR3 DNA sequence: TGTGCCAGCAGTTTTAGGGAGTATGGCTACGAGCAGTACTTC.